Presented here are 5 T cell receptor beta chains from one specimen sequenced in a study of cytomegalovirus exposure and HLA in healthy donors (dated by TCRdb to 2017 to 2019). The library was produced with the immunoSEQ multiplex PCR assay. For the multiplex PCR, a mixture combining 60 forward primers for TCR Vbeta segments and 13 reverse primers for TCR Jbeta segments was used. TCRdb limited this immuneACCESS table to in-frame rearrangements with V and J called. A share of clones is missing; checked studies link under half to unresolved V genes, and the rest is unexplained. The sample data list more than 110,000 clones, and approximately 80% of these were observed just once. The top ten clonotypes cover nearly 4% of the sample. Specimen: PBMCs. The receptor set was obtained from a male donor in good health and CMV-seronegative.

V gene TRBV9 combines with J gene TRBJ2-5; the match to TRBD2 covers 8 bases. The V segment lost 3 bases and the J segment 2 bases; nucleotides outside the gene matches: 3. Germline-derived CDR1 and CDR2 are SGDLS and YYNGEE. The CDR3 totals 14 residues. The CDR3 is CASSAGGGQETQYF. Written as DNA, the CDR3 is TGTGCCAGCAGCGCGGGAGGGGGACAAGAGACCCAGTACTTC.

This chain joins TRBV7-3 and TRBJ2-7, with D perhaps matching TRBD1 (6 bases). This CDR3 comprises 18 residues. V was cut by 3 bases and J by 5 bases, with 26 bases left in between. Germline-derived CDR1 and CDR2 are SGHTA and FQGTGA. The CDR3 loop is CASSFGLTGIGVEDEQYF. Here the CDR3 DNA reads TGTGCCAGCAGCTTCGGCCTTACAGGGATAGGAGTTGAAGACGAGCAGTACTTC.

This clone was seen more than once but under ten times. This rearrangement joins TRBV29-1 to TRBJ2-1, with TRBD2 matching 10 bases. The germline V gene encodes CDR1 SQVTM and CDR2 ANQGSEA. V dropped 2 bases and J dropped 5; count of bases not matched to a gene: 15. The CDR3 runs to 18 residues. This CDR3 reads CSVEPRQRGLAVNNEQFF. The CDR3, as DNA: TGCAGCGTTGAACCCCGCCAGAGAGGACTAGCGGTTAACAATGAGCAGTTCTTC.

V is TRBV10-3 and J is TRBJ2-7; 8 bases are shared with TRBD2. Trimming removed 0 bases from V and 4 bases from J; junction bases left unmatched: 5. The length of the CDR3 is 15 residues. Per the germline V gene, CDR1 is ENHRY and CDR2 is SYGVKD. This chain's CDR3 is CAISESEGLEYEQYF. In nucleotides, the CDR3 is TGTGCCATCAGTGAGTCGGAGGGACTAGAGTACGAGCAGTACTTC.

As to this clone: The same CDR3 also results from other DNA sequences found in this sample. The V call is TRBV9, the J call TRBJ2-2; D is perhaps TRBD2 (5 bases). Germline CDR1 SGDLS, CDR2 YYNGEE. V was trimmed by 2 bases and J by 4 bases, leaving 9 bases between them. The CDR3 is made up of 14 amino acids. DNA for the CDR3: TGTGCCAGCAGCGTCGAGGGTCCCACCGGGGAGCTGTTTTTT. Translating gives CASSVEGPTGELFF.